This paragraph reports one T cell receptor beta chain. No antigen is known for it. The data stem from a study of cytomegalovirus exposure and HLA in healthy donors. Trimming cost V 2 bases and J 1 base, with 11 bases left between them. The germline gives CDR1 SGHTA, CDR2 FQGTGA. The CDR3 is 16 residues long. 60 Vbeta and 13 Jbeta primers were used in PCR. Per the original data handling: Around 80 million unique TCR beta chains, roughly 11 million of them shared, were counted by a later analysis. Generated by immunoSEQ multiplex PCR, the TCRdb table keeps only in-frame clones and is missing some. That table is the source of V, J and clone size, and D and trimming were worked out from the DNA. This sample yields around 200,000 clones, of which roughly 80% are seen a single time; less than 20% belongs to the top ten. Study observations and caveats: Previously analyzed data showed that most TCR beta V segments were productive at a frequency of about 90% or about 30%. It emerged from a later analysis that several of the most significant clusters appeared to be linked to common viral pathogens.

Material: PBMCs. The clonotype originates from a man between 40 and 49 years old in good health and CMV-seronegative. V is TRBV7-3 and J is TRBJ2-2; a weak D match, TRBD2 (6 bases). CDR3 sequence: CASSLQGSGNTGELFF. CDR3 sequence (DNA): TGTGCCAGCAGCTTACAGGGTAGCGGGAACACCGGGGAGCTGTTTTTT.